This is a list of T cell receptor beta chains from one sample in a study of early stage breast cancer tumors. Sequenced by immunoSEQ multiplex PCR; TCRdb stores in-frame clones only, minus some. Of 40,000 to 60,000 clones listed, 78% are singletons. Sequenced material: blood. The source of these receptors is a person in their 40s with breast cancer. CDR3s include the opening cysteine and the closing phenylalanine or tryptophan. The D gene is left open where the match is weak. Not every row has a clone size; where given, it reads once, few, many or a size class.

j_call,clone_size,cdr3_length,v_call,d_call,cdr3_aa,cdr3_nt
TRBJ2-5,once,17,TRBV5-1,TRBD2,CASSTGLAGILQETQYF,TGCGCCAGCAGCACCGGACTAGCGGGGATCCTCCAAGAGACCCAGTACTTC
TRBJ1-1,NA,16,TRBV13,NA,CASSLGLGSLNTEAFF,TGTGCCAGCAGCTTAGGTCTGGGGTCCTTGAACACTGAAGCTTTCTTT
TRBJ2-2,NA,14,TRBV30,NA,CAWGIGSNTGELFF,TGTGCCTGGGGGATCGGGAGTAACACCGGGGAGCTGTTTTTT
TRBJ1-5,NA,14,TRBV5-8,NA,CASSLDGINQPQHF,TGTGCCAGCAGCTTGGATGGGATCAATCAGCCCCAGCATTTT
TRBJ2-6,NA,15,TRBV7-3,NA,CASSLGGSGANVLTF,TGTGCCAGCAGCCTAGGCGGATCTGGGGCCAACGTCCTGACTTTC
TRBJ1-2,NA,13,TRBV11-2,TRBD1,CASSLDRGRGYTF,TGTGCCAGCAGCTTGGACAGGGGTAGGGGCTACACCTTC
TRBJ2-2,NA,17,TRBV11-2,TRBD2,CASSPAGGAANTGELFF,TGTGCCAGCAGCCCGGCGGGGGGGGCAGCGAACACCGGGGAGCTGTTTTTT
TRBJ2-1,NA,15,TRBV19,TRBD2,CASSRAGTTYNEQFF,TGTGCCAGTAGTAGGGCCGGGACTACCTACAATGAGCAGTTCTTC
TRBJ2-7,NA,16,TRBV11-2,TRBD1,CASSSQTGQGSYEQYF,TGTGCCAGCAGCTCACAGACTGGACAGGGCTCCTACGAGCAGTACTTC
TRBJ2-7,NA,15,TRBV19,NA,CASSDQGWGPYEQYF,TGTGCCAGTAGTGACCAGGGGTGGGGACCCTACGAGCAGTACTTC
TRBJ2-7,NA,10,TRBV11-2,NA,CASSGGRQYF,TGTGCCAGCAGCGGTGGTCGGCAGTACTTC
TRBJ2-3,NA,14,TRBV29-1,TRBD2,CSVVAGGFTDTQYF,TGCAGCGTTGTAGCGGGGGGATTCACAGATACGCAGTATTTT
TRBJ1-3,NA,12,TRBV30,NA,CAWSGSGNTIYF,TGTGCCTGGAGTGGGTCTGGAAACACCATATATTTT
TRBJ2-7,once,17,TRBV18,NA,CASSPYSRDLPTYEQYF,TGTGCCAGCTCACCATACTCTAGGGACCTACCAACCTACGAGCAGTACTTC
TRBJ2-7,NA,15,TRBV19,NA,CASSENAGVQYEQYF,TGTGCCAGTAGTGAAAATGCAGGGGTCCAGTACGAGCAGTACTTC
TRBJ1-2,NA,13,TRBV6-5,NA,CASSDQPEYGYTF,TGTGCCAGCAGTGATCAGCCAGAATACGGCTACACCTTC
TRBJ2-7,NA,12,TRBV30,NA,CAFQRRGGEQYF,TGTGCCTTCCAACGGAGGGGCGGCGAGCAGTACTTC
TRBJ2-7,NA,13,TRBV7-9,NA,CASSPGPPYEQYF,TGTGCCAGCAGCCCCGGGCCCCCCTACGAGCAGTACTTC
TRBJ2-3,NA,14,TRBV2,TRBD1,CASSQQGARDTQYF,TGTGCCAGCAGCCAACAGGGGGCTAGGGATACGCAGTATTTT
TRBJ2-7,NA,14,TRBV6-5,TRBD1,CASSEDRGSYEQYF,TGTGCCAGCAGTGAGGACAGGGGCTCCTACGAGCAGTACTTC
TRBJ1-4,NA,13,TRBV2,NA,CASSEYEGEKLFF,TGTGCCAGCAGTGAATACGAGGGTGAAAAACTGTTTTTT
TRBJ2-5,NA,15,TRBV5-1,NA,CASSLEPLVGETQYF,TGCGCCAGCAGCTTAGAGCCTCTAGTTGGGGAGACCCAGTACTTC
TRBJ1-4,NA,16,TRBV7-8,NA,CASSLARQGKDEKLFF,TGTGCCAGCAGCTTAGCGCGGCAGGGGAAGGATGAAAAACTGTTTTTT
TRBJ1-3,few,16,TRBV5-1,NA,CASSLTLQGIGNTIYF,TGCGCCAGCAGCCTAACCCTGCAGGGGATTGGAAACACCATATATTTT
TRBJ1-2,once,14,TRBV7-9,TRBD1,CASSPSTGGYGYTF,TGTGCCAGCAGCCCCTCGACAGGGGGTTATGGCTACACCTTC
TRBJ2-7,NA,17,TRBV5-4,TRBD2,CASSPTGGLAGFYEQYF,TGTGCCAGCAGCCCTACCGGGGGACTAGCGGGCTTCTACGAGCAGTACTTC
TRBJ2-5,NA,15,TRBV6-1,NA,CASSEARAGWETQYF,TGTGCCAGCAGTGAAGCTCGGGCGGGGTGGGAGACCCAGTACTTC
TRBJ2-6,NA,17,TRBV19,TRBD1,CASNSGQGARGANVLTF,TGTGCCAGTAACTCGGGACAGGGGGCGCGAGGGGCCAACGTCCTGACTTTC
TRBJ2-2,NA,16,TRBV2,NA,CARAGGRRGATGELFF,TGTGCCAGAGCCGGCGGGCGACGGGGGGCTACCGGGGAGCTGTTTTTT
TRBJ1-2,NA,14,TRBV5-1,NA,CASSLGDFLQGYTF,TGCGCCAGCAGCTTGGGGGACTTTCTTCAGGGCTACACCTTC
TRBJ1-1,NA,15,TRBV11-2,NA,CATQGVGGGNTEAFF,TGTGCCACCCAAGGGGTCGGAGGAGGGAACACTGAAGCTTTCTTT
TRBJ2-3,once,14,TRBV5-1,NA,CASSPGMRTDTQYF,TGCGCCAGCAGCCCTGGGATGCGCACAGATACGCAGTATTTT
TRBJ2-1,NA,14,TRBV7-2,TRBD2,CASRRGGSYNEQFF,TGTGCCAGCAGGCGGGGAGGGTCCTACAATGAGCAGTTCTTC
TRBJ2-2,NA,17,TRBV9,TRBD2,CASSSPAGGRAGGELFF,TGTGCCAGCAGCTCTCCGGCCGGCGGGAGGGCAGGCGGGGAGCTGTTTTTT
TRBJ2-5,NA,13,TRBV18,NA,CASSPSQGGTQYF,TGTGCCAGCTCACCATCGCAGGGGGGAACCCAGTACTTC
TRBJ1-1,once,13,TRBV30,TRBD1,CAWSDRGNTEAFF,TGTGCCTGGAGTGACAGGGGCAACACTGAAGCTTTCTTT
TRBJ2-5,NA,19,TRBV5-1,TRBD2,CASSLYGVAGGTREETQYF,TGCGCCAGCAGCTTGTACGGGGTAGCGGGAGGAACGAGGGAAGAGACCCAGTACTTC
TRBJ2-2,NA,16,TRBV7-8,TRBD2,CASSRTSGLTTGELFF,TGTGCCAGCAGCCGGACTAGCGGGCTTACCACCGGGGAGCTGTTTTTT
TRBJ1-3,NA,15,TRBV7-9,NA,CASSFITGIGNTIYF,TGTGCCAGCAGCTTCATTACAGGGATTGGAAACACCATATATTTT
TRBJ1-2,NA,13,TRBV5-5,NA,CASRTTLNYGYTF,TGTGCCAGCAGGACTACTCTTAACTATGGCTACACCTTC
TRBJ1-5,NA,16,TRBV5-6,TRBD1,CASSSSGQGERQPQHF,TGTGCCAGCAGCTCATCGGGACAGGGAGAGCGTCAGCCCCAGCATTTT
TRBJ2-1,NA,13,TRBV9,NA,CASSVGGNNEQFF,TGTGCCAGCAGCGTAGGCGGAAACAATGAGCAGTTCTTC
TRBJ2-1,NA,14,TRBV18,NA,CASSPPGASTEQFF,TGTGCCAGCTCACCACCGGGGGCTAGCACTGAGCAGTTCTTC
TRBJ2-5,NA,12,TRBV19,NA,CASSRGQETQYF,TGTGCCAGTAGCAGGGGCCAAGAGACCCAGTACTTC
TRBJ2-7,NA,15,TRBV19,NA,CASSETGLITYEQYF,TGTGCCAGTAGTGAAACGGGACTGATCACCTACGAGCAGTACTTC
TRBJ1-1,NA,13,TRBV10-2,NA,CASSDTGNTEAFF,TGCGCCAGCAGTGACACGGGTAACACTGAAGCTTTCTTT